This T cell receptor (beta chain) is from a study of blood T cell repertoires in COVID-19. Study details: COVID-19 samples, acute and convalescent, were from the United States, Italy and Spain. T cells, B-cell-depleted T cells, or PBMCs supplied cDNA or gDNA.

The CDR3 length is 16 residues. The V gene's germline CDR1 is LNHDA and CDR2 SQIVND (reference sequence). V lost 3 bases, J lost 6 bases, and 18 bases lay in between. This clone was picked up one time. Data came from immunoSEQ multiplex PCR; TCRdb stores just in-frame clones and leaves some out. The sample consists of around 200,000 clones, around three quarters of them appearing once. The V call is TRBV19, the J call TRBJ2-1, with D possibly TRBD1 on 5 matching bases. The sequencing sample was made of peripheral blood. The source is a woman in her 70s with acute or convalescent COVID-19. The DNA for the CDR3 is TGTGCCAGTAGTATTCGTAGGGGCCCCCAAACCAATGAGCAGTTCTTC. It is translated as CASSIRRGPQTNEQFF.